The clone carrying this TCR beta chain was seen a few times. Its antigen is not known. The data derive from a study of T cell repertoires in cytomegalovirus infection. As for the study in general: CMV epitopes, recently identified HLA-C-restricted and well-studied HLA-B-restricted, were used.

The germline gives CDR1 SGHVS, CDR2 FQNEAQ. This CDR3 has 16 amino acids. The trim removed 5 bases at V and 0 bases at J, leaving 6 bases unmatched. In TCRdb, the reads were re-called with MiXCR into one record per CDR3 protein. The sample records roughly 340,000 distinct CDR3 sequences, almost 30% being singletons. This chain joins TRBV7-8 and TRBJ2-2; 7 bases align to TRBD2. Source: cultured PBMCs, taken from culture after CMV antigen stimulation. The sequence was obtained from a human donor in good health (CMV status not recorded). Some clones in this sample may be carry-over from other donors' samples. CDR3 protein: CASSARGTTNTGELFF. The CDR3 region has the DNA TGTGCCAGCAGCGCCCGCGGGACTACGAACACCGGGGAGCTGTTTTTT.